In its sample, the clone carrying this TCR beta chain was seen many times. Its antigen is not identified. The read terminates 3 residues before the CDR3 end, so the remaining end is supplied by the germline J gene. Trimming at V came to 5 bases and at J to 3 bases, leaving 6 bases not matched to a gene. The CDR3 totals 15 residues. The sample belongs to a study of T cell clonality in common variable immunodeficiency. Donors gave roughly 4.5 to 8.5 ml heparinized peripheral whole blood. Sequencing input was equivalent genomic DNA from CVID and controls. Assay used: immunoSEQ multiplex PCR; TCRdb lists only in-frame clones, some missing. The table lists fewer than 70,000 clones, with no singletons. Broader study findings: Common variable immunodeficiency TCR beta sequences reportedly had fewer deletions and N-nucleotide insertions. CVID subjects showed higher TCRbeta clonality than healthy controls.

Sequenced input: peripheral blood mononuclear cells. This receptor was obtained from a person between 18 and 75 years old in good health. The J gene is TRBJ1-4, the V gene TRBV12-3 or TRBV12-4; 7 nucleotides align to TRBD1. The covered CDR3 bases are TGTGCCAGCAGTCTCGACAGGGTAGCTAATGAAAAA. The encoded protein is CASSLDRVANEK. The entire CDR3 sequence reads CASSLDRVANEKLFF.